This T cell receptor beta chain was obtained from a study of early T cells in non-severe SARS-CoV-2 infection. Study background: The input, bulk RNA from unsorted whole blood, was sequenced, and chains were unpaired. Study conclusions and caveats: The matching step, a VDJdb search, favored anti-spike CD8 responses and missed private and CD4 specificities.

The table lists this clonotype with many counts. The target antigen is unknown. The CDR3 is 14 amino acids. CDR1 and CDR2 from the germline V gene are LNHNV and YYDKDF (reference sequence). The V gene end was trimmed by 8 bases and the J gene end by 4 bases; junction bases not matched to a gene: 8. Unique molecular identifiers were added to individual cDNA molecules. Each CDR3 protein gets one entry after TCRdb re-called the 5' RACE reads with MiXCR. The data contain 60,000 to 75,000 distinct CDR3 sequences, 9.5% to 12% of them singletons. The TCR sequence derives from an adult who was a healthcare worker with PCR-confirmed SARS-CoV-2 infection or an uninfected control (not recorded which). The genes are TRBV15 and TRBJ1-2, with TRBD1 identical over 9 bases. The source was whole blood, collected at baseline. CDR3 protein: CATRTGADPYGYTF. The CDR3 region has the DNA TGTGCCACCCGGACAGGGGCGGACCCCTATGGCTACACCTTC.